This T cell receptor beta chain originates from a study of CD8+CD57+ T cells in acquired aplastic anemia. At the level of the study: Healthy donors gave about 10.8 million reads on average for CD4+ cells.

Profiling of TCR beta VDJ combinations and CDR3 sequences used genomic DNA as template. TCRdb processed the reads anew with MiXCR; each CDR3 protein has one entry. Among 100,000 to 150,000 distinct CDR3 sequences listed, approximately 41% were seen once. CDR1 is DFQATT, CDR2 SNEGSKA, per germline (reference sequence). This CDR3 contains 13 residues. The V gene lost 5 bases and the J gene lost 0 bases, with 10 bases spanning the gap. This clonotype was counted ten times or more. Its antigen is not known. Whole-study results and caveats: Patients versus controls showed no significant CD8+ Simpson's diversity difference. Patients and controls had in common 25 to 35 CD8+ CDR3 sequences.

The receptor's source is a human donor in good health, serving as a control. The specimen was sorted CD4+, CD8+, or CD8+CD57+ T cells (not recorded which) from PBMCs. This rearrangement joins TRBV20-1 to TRBJ1-2; D ambiguous. CDR3 protein: CSAADRSNYGYTF. CDR3 DNA: TGCAGTGCTGCAGACCGATCTAACTATGGCTACACCTTC.